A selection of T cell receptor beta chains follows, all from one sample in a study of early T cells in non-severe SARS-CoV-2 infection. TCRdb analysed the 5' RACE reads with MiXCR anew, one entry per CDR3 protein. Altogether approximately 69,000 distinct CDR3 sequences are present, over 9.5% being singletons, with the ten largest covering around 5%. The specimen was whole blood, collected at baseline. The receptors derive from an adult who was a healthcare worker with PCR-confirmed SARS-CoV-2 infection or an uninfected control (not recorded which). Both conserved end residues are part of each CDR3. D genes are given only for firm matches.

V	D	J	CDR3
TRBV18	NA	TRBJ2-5	CASSPITQETQYF
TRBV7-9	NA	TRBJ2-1	CASSSPFGQNSYNEQFF
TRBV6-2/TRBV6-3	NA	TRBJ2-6	CASSYSGANVLTF
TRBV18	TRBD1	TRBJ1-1	CASSLTDRDTEAFF
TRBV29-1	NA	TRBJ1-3	CSVGQHSGNTIYF
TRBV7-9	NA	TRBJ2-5	CASSSLARTERGRQYF
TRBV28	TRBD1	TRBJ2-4	CASSFAGGAYIQYF
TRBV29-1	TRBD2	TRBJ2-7	CSVERLADEQYF
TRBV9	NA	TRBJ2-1	CASSVVDTHNEQFF
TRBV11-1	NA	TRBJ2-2	CASSPALAGELFF
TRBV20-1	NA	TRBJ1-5	CSAKRGGNNQPQHF
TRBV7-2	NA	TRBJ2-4	CASSGGNIQYF
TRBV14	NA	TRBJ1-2	CASSQLDSYGYTF
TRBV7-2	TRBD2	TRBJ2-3	CASSFQTSGRARDTQYF
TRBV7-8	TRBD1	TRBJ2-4	CASSLSGTGTQNIQYF
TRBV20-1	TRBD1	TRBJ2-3	CSAPGTGFHTQYF